This TCR beta chain came from a study of early T cells in non-severe SARS-CoV-2 infection. Points from the study as a whole: Matches to VDJdb favored anti-spike CD8 responses and missed private and CD4 specificities.

For this clonotype: The antigen remains undetermined.

This CDR3 has 15 residues. The ends were cut back, 6 bases at V and 0 bases at J, with 15 bases in the middle. From germline, CDR1 is DFQATT and CDR2 SNEGSKA (reference sequence). The library protocol tagged individual cDNA molecules with unique molecular identifiers. TCRdb re-called the 5' RACE reads with MiXCR, one entry per CDR3 protein. The sample lists tens of thousands of distinct CDR3 sequences; roughly 15% were seen once. J is TRBJ2-1 and V is TRBV20-1; D not resolved. The origin of this receptor is an adult who was a healthcare worker with PCR-confirmed SARS-CoV-2 infection or an uninfected control (not recorded which). The sequenced sample was whole blood, obtained at baseline. The CDR3 nucleotides are TGCAGTGCGGGCTTCGGAAGGTCCTCCTACAATGAGCAGTTCTTC. Protein: CSAGFGRSSYNEQFF.